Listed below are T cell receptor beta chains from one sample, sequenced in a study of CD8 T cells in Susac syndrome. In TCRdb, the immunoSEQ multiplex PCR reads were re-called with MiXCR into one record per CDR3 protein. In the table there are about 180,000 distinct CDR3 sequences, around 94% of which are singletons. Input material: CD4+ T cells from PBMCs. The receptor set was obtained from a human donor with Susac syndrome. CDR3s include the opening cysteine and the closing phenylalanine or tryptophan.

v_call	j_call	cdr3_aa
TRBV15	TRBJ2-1	CATSREGGSYNEQFF
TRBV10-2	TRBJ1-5	CASSGQYSNQPQHF
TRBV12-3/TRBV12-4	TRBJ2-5	CASSHVQTRGQETQYF
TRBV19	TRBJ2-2	CASSTPRANTGELFF
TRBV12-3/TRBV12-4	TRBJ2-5	CASSLGLGMETQYF
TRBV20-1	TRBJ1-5	CSARVSEYQPQHF
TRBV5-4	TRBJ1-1	CASSWTTGIEAEAFF
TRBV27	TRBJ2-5	CASSPRTGKETQYF
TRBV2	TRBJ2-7	CASRRSSYEQYF
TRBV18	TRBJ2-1	CASSPPIVGSYNEQFF
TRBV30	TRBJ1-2	CAGRDRGYGYTF
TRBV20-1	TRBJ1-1	CSARARRMNTEAFF
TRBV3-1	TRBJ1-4	CASSRRQGNEKLFF
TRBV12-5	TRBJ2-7	CASGRGALYEQYF
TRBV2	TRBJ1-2	CASSDTDRGYTF
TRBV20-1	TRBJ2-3	CSARGQGGTDTQYF